This T cell receptor beta chain was sequenced in a study of shared clonotypes between healthy human individuals (TCRdb year 2020). At the level of the whole study: The cohort comprised two women and a few men aged 18 to 49 years. Each donor's leukapheresis produced roughly between about 0.9 and 9.5 billion PBMCs. For each donor, CD4 naive and CD4 memory were each run on three plates, CD8 naive on two plates, and CD8 memory on one plate. To estimate repertoire size and how much clonotypes are shared between individuals, the study performed deep sequencing of blood TCR repertoires from roughly five healthy adults. Libraries were prepared and TCR repertoires were sequenced by different laboratories using diverse techniques, in order to increase sequencing depth and limit assay-specific biases. Study-level results and caveats: Even with the large sequencing depth, rarefaction of the sorted-subset datasets indicated that sequencing was incomplete. Because the study included only a small number of donors, the genetic and exposure-history diversity represented was limited. Sampling was restricted to blood, and TCR repertoires in tissues likely differ from the TCR repertoires found in blood. Roughly 5.2% of naive CD4, roughly 3.6% of naive CD8, 2% to 2.5% of memory CD4, and less than 0.45% of memory CD8 clonotypes were shared across several donors. Naive subsets generally had larger estimated clonotype richness than memory subsets did. Pairwise subsampling indicated that sequencing depth was expected to affect the degree of clonotype sharing among donors. Clonotypes shared by all four sorted-subset donors showed higher generation probabilities than non-shared clonotypes.

Using the deep immunoSEQ assay, TCR CDR3 regions were amplified from genomic DNA by multiplex PCR. For each cell subset, the extracted genomic DNA was distributed evenly across all wells of several immunoSEQ 96-well plates, and each plate served as one replicate. For sorted subsets, each replicate PCR was loaded with about 0.2 ug genomic DNA, equivalent to 30,000 to 35,000 T cell genomes. The purified libraries were quantified using a Qubit 3.0 fluorometer, sized with a Bioanalyzer 2100, and then quantified again using the KAPA Library Quantification kit. Every immunoSEQ 96-well plate was sequenced on a separate single-read 150-cycle Illumina NextSeq 550 flow cell. The source study handled its data this way. Because the immunoSEQ output held only junctional sequences and lacked quality scores, the filtering could not match the filtering applied to full-length reads. To assign V/J genes and CDR3, sequences were annotated using PyIR, a Python wrapper for IgBLAST v1.9, with IMGT germline references. Reads were removed for weak V/J assignments (E-value above 1e-6), missing CDR3, stop codons, out-of-frame junctions, or ambiguous translated residues. V3J clonotypes were defined by identical inferred V gene, J gene, and CDR3 amino acid sequence. To compute the percentage overlap between repertoires, the number of shared unique clonotypes was divided by the size of the smaller repertoire. Repertoire richness was assessed with RTK rarefaction, the Chao1 estimator, and Recon v2.1 estimates of unobserved clonotypes. Generation probabilities for all TCRbeta clonotypes obtained by the gDNA method from a few donors were computed using OLGA. Drawn from immuneACCESS, this table holds only the in-frame rearrangements with V and J called that TCRdb kept. Clones are partly lost; checked studies trace under half to an unresolved V gene and leave the rest unexplained. V and J calls and clone size follow that table, whereas D and trimming were derived from the DNA. The sample table shows around 2.1 million clones, and 90% to 96% are seen once. The ten most abundant clones make up around 0.13% of the sample.

A remark on this clone: What this receptor recognizes is not known. No base quality values were provided; no much bigger clone lies one nucleotide off.

CDR1 MGHDK and CDR2 SYGVNS were looked up in the germline V gene. The V end loses 6 bases and the J end loses 4 bases, and a stretch of 10 bases separates them. Inclusive of the bounding cysteine and phenylalanine, the CDR3 is 13 residues long. Only CDR3 DNA is held: 39 bases, read in frame from base 1. Healthy HIV-negative adults with no recently reported acute infections or vaccinations were included as donors. All donors were Caucasian adults living in Nashville, Tennessee, USA. Magnetic negative selection was used to enrich CD4+ T cells, after which naive cells were positively selected on CD45RA and the negative fraction became the memory subset. Blood was obtained by leukapheresis, after which PBMCs were separated by Ficoll-Histopaque density gradient centrifugation and cryopreserved in liquid nitrogen vapor phase. Analytical flow cytometry was used to check the purity and quantity of each magnetically sorted T cell population. Genomic DNA was isolated from every sorted fraction and measured by UV absorbance on a Nanodrop 2000c.

The sample taken for sequencing was naive CD4+ T cells sorted from blood. The meaning of the sample's cell subset or site label: CD45RA+ positively selected. This clonotype was obtained from a man between 18 and 29 years old in good health. The chain joins TRBV25-1 to TRBJ2-1, with no confident D gene call. CDR3 reads: CASSLAAYNEQFF. The sequenced DNA: TGTGCCAGCAGCTTGGCAGCTTACAATGAGCAGTTCTTC.